This paragraph reports one T cell receptor beta chain. The antigen remains unidentified. This record belongs to a study of graft-versus-host responses after intestinal transplantation. Produced via immunoSEQ multiplex PCR; TCRdb's table is partial and in-frame only. The sample lists about 70,000 clones, around 87% seen once, with about 4.3% in the top ten. The CDR3 is made up of 14 amino acids. Per the germline V gene, CDR1 is MGHDK and CDR2 is SYGVNS. V was clipped by 8 bases and J by 9 bases; unmatched bases: 6. This rearrangement joins TRBV25-1 to TRBJ1-6, with 11 nucleotides matching TRBD1. This material consisted of unstimulated CD8+ T cells sorted from spleen or lymph node cells, taken before transplant. This clonotype was sampled from a human donor who was the organ donor for an intestinal transplant. The CDR3 DNA follows: TGTGCCAGCCGACCCGGGACAGGGGGTTCACCCCTCCACTTT. It specifies CASRPGTGGSPLHF.